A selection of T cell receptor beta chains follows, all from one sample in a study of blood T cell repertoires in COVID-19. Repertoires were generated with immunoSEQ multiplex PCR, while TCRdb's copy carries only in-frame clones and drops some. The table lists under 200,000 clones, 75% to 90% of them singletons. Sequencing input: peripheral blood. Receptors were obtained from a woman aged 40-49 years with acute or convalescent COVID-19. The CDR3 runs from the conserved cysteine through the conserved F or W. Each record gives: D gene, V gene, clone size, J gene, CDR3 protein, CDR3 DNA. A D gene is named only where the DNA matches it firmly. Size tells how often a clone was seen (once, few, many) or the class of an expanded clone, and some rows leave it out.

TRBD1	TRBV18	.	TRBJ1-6	CASSNRGGRQRDNSPLHF	TGTGCCAGCTCGAACAGGGGCGGTCGTCAAAGGGACAATTCACCCCTCCACTTT
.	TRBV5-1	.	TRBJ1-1	CASKSVPKTEAFF	TGCGCCAGCAAGAGTGTCCCTAAGACTGAAGCTTTCTTT
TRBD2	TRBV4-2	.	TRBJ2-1	CASSQVIRGRAGESYEQFF	TGTGCCAGCAGCCAAGTGATTCGCGGAAGAGCGGGAGAATCCTATGAGCAGTTCTTC
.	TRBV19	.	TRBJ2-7	CASSRNRSLDEQYF	TGTGCCAGTAGCCGTAACAGGAGCCTGGACGAGCAGTACTTC
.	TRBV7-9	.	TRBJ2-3	CASSLAVAGLDTQYF	TGTGCCAGCAGCTTAGCGGTGGCGGGTCTAGATACGCAGTATTTT
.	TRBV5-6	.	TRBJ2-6	CASSPPGSGANVLTF	TGTGCCAGCAGCCCGCCAGGGTCTGGGGCCAACGTCCTGACTTTC
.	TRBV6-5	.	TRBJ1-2	CASGFLDTAIGGYTF	TGTGCCAGCGGGTTTCTGGACACGGCCATCGGTGGCTACACCTTC
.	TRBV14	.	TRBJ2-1	CASTPGGADNEQFF	TGTGCCAGCACCCCTGGGGGGGCGGACAATGAGCAGTTCTTC
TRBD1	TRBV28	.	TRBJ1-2	CASRPQTGGSYYGYTF	TGTGCCAGCAGACCTCAAACAGGGGGCTCATACTATGGCTACACCTTC
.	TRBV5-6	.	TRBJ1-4	CASSLSTLPTTNEKLFF	TGTGCCAGCAGCTTGTCGACACTGCCCACAACTAATGAAAAACTGTTTTTT
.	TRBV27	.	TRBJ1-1	CASSLLGSPEAFF	TGTGCCAGCAGTTTATTAGGGAGTCCTGAAGCTTTCTTT
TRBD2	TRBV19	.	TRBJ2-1	CASSPERSVGGDEQFF	TGTGCCAGTAGCCCAGAACGGAGTGTTGGGGGGGATGAGCAGTTCTTC
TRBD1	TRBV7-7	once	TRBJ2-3	CASSFGTGVADTQYF	TGTGCTAGCAGCTTTGGGACAGGGGTGGCAGATACGCAGTATTTT
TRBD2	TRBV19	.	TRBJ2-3	CASNRASGILDTQYF	TGTGCCAGTAATCGGGCTAGCGGGATACTAGATACGCAGTATTTT
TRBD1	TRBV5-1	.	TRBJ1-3	CASSLGRTGDGNTIYF	TGCGCCAGCAGCTTGGGGAGGACAGGGGACGGAAACACCATATATTTT
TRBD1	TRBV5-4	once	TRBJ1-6	CASSSNRGINNSPLHF	TGTGCCAGCAGCTCGAACAGGGGAATCAATAATTCACCCCTCCACTTT
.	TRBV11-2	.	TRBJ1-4	CASSRQPAANEKLFF	TGTGCCAGCAGTAGACAGCCCGCGGCTAATGAAAAACTGTTTTTT